This T cell receptor beta chain was recovered during a study of blood T cell repertoires in COVID-19. Data came from immunoSEQ multiplex PCR; TCRdb stores just in-frame clones and leaves some out. Altogether over 200,000 clones are present, 90% being singletons, with the ten largest covering more than 13%. This study enrolled people aged 18 to 89 from around 26 US geographic areas. Germline-derived CDR1 and CDR2 are SEHNR and FQNEAQ (reference sequence). V lost 7 bases and J lost 1, with 16 bases in between. The CDR3 contains 15 residues. The material sequenced was PBMCs or T cells enriched from blood (not recorded which). The sequence came from a man aged 30 to 39 who had been exposed to COVID-19. The chain uses TRBV7-9 and TRBJ1-2; D uncertain. CDR3 region: CASTQGFNYNYGYTF. In DNA, the CDR3 is TGTGCCAGCACCCAAGGGTTTAACTATAACTATGGCTACACCTTC.